This TCR beta chain was recovered during a study of CD4 T cells in relation to SARS-CoV-2 and coronaviruses. For this clone: Its antigen is not known.

Assay used: immunoSEQ multiplex PCR; TCRdb lists only in-frame clones, some missing. The sample lists about 29,000 clones, around three quarters occurring once. Trimming cost V 4 bases and J 7 bases, with 10 bases left between them. The germline V gene has CDR1 MNHNY and CDR2 SVGAGI (reference sequence). The CDR3 covers 12 residues. The unexposed donors gave CD4+ T cells in 2011-2018, prior to COVID-19. The cells were cultured for approximately 10 days before CD4+ T cells were isolated. Sample: CD4+ T cells from PBMCs, cultured in vitro. This chain links TRBV6-6 with TRBJ1-1, with D possibly being TRBD1 (5 bases). The source is a human donor in good health. The CDR3 sequence is CASSFSQGEAFF. Here the CDR3 DNA reads TGTGCCAGCAGTTTTTCCCAGGGTGAAGCTTTCTTT.